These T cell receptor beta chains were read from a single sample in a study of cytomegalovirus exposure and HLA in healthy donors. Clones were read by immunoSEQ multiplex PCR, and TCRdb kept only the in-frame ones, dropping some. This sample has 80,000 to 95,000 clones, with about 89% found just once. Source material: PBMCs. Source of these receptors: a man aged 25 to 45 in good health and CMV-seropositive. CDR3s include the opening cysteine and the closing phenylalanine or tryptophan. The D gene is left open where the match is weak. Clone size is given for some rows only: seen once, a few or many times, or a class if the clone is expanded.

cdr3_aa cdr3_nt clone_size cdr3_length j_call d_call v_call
CASLRQGLHNEQFF TGTGCCAGCCTCCGACAGGGTCTGCACAATGAGCAGTTCTTC NA 14 TRBJ2-1 TRBD1 TRBV27
CATRALGGNQPQHF TGTGCCACCAGGGCGTTAGGGGGCAATCAGCCCCAGCATTTT NA 14 TRBJ1-5 NA TRBV15
CASNIRGSYEQYF TGTGCCAGCAATATAAGGGGTTCGTACGAGCAGTACTTC NA 13 TRBJ2-7 NA TRBV28
CASSRLAGNTGELFF TGTGCCAGCAGTCGACTAGCGGGAAACACCGGGGAGCTGTTTTTT NA 15 TRBJ2-2 TRBD2 TRBV6-5
CASSLAGGPVNEQFF TGTGCCAGCAGTTTAGCGGGAGGGCCTGTGAATGAGCAGTTCTTC NA 15 TRBJ2-1 TRBD2 TRBV28
CSVERGSDEQYF TGCAGCGTTGAACGGGGGAGTGACGAGCAGTACTTC NA 12 TRBJ2-7 NA TRBV29-1
CASSPRPWTRKNTGELFF TGTGCCAGCAGCCCCCGACCTTGGACTAGGAAGAACACCGGGGAGCTGTTTTTT NA 18 TRBJ2-2 TRBD2 TRBV28
CASSAKQNTGELFF TGCGCCAGCAGCGCAAAACAGAACACCGGGGAGCTGTTTTTT few 14 TRBJ2-2 NA TRBV5-1
CASSLVVFSYEQYF TGCGCCAGCAGCTTGGTCGTTTTTTCCTACGAGCAGTACTTC few 14 TRBJ2-7 NA TRBV5-1
CASSIGGQETQYF TGTGCCAGTAGTATAGGGGGGCAGGAGACCCAGTACTTC NA 13 TRBJ2-5 NA TRBV19
CASSQGFASSTGQGRKTQYF TGCGCCAGCAGCCAAGGGTTCGCCAGCTCCACGGGACAGGGACGGAAGACCCAGTACTTC NA 20 TRBJ2-5 TRBD1 TRBV4-1
CASSTRLAGWEIQETQYF TGTGCCAGTAGTACCCGACTAGCGGGCTGGGAGATCCAAGAGACCCAGTACTTC once 18 TRBJ2-5 TRBD2 TRBV19
CASSLGSGGIETQYF TGCGCCAGCAGCTTGGGATCGGGGGGAATCGAGACCCAGTACTTC NA 15 TRBJ2-5 TRBD2 TRBV5-1
CASSPDRYGYTF TGCGCCAGCAGCCCGGACAGGTATGGCTACACCTTC NA 12 TRBJ1-2 TRBD1 TRBV5-1
CASSPPARGDGELFF TGTGCCAGCTCACCACCCGCCAGGGGGGACGGGGAGCTGTTTTTT once 15 TRBJ2-2 NA TRBV18
CASSQDRQSTDTQYF TGTGCCAGCAGCCAAGATCGCCAGAGCACAGATACGCAGTATTTT NA 15 TRBJ2-3 NA TRBV4-2
CASSPQRAGNEQFF TGTGCCAGCTCACCACAACGAGCGGGCAATGAGCAGTTCTTC NA 14 TRBJ2-1 NA TRBV18
CASRPNSQETQYF TGTGCCAGCAGGCCAAACTCCCAAGAGACCCAGTACTTC NA 13 TRBJ2-5 NA TRBV27
CASSGWGQTKGPWPYEQYF TGTGCCAGCAGTGGGTGGGGACAGACTAAGGGGCCTTGGCCATACGAGCAGTACTTC NA 19 TRBJ2-7 TRBD1 TRBV27
CASSRGSYTGELFF TGTGCCAGCAGCCGAGGGTCCTACACCGGGGAGCTGTTTTTT NA 14 TRBJ2-2 NA TRBV14
CASRSGSGQSYNEQFF TGCGCCAGCAGAAGTGGGTCGGGACAATCCTACAATGAGCAGTTCTTC few 16 TRBJ2-1 NA TRBV5-1
CASSQDGTSGRSVPYEQYF TGTGCCAGCAGCCAAGATGGGACTAGCGGGAGGAGCGTTCCCTACGAGCAGTACTTC NA 19 TRBJ2-7 TRBD2 TRBV4-2
CASSYGGYNEQFF TGTGCCAGCAGTTACGGGGGGTACAATGAGCAGTTCTTC NA 13 TRBJ2-1 TRBD2 TRBV27
CATRDRAGNEQFF TGTGCCACACGGGACAGGGCAGGCAATGAGCAGTTCTTC few 13 TRBJ2-1 TRBD1 TRBV19
CATTRGESTDTQYF TGTGCCACCACCCGGGGGGAGAGCACAGATACGCAGTATTTT NA 14 TRBJ2-3 TRBD2 TRBV15
CASSQGGPGANVLTF TGTGCCAGCAGCCAAGGGGGCCCTGGGGCCAACGTCCTGACTTTC NA 15 TRBJ2-6 TRBD1 TRBV7-9
CSVQRAEQETQYF TGCAGCGTCCAAAGAGCGGAACAAGAGACCCAGTACTTC NA 13 TRBJ2-5 NA TRBV29-1
CASSAGSSPLHF TGCGCCAGCAGTGCCGGGAGTTCACCCCTCCACTTT NA 12 TRBJ1-6 NA TRBV10-1
CASREDRGSYEQYF TGCGCCAGCAGAGAGGACAGGGGCTCCTACGAGCAGTACTTC NA 14 TRBJ2-7 TRBD1 TRBV4-1
CAGRTPGPSYNEQFF TGTGCCGGACGGACACCGGGTCCCTCCTACAATGAGCAGTTCTTC NA 15 TRBJ2-1 NA TRBV6-1
CASSKGNGTENTEAFF TGTGCCAGCAGCAAAGGTAACGGGACAGAGAACACTGAAGCTTTCTTT NA 16 TRBJ1-1 NA TRBV21-1
CASSLRGQGIYEQYF TGTGCCAGCAGCTTACGGGGACAGGGGATCTACGAGCAGTACTTC NA 15 TRBJ2-7 TRBD1 TRBV7-9
CASSQETRYEQYF TGCGCCAGCAGCCAAGAAACTAGATACGAGCAGTACTTC NA 13 TRBJ2-7 NA TRBV4-1
CASNAREGRYEQYF TGTGCCAGCAACGCCAGAGAGGGCCGGTACGAGCAGTACTTC NA 14 TRBJ2-7 NA TRBV6-1
CASTPGSWLDGYTF TGCGCCAGCACCCCAGGGTCTTGGCTCGACGGCTACACCTTC few 14 TRBJ1-2 NA TRBV5-1